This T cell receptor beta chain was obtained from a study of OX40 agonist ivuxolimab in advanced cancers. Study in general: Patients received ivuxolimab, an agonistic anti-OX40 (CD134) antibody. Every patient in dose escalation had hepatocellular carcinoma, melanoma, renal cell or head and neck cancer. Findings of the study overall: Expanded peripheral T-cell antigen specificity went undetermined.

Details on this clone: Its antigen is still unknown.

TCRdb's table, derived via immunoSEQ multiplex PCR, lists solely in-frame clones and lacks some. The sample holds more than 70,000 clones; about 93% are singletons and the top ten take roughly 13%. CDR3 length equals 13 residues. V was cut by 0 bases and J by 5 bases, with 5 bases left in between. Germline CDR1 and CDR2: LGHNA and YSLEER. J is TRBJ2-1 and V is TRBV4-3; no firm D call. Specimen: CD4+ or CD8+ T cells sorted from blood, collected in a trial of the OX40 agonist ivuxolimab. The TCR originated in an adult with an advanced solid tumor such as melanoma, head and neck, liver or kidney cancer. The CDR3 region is CASSQDDDNEQFF. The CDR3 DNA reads TGCGCCAGCAGCCAAGACGACGACAATGAGCAGTTCTTC.